These 3 T cell receptor beta chains originate from one sample sequenced in a study of type 1 regulatory T cells. Study-wide results and limits: Compared with non-Tr1 cells, Tr1 cells showed a narrower TCR repertoire.

Each CDR3 protein is one row after TCRdb ran MiXCR on the reads. The sample yields 65,000 to 80,000 distinct CDR3 sequences, roughly 20% seen once. No antigen has been assigned to these receptors. Sequencing used cultured type 1 regulatory T (Tr1) cells, either the whole culture or a sorted fraction (not recorded which). The receptor set was obtained from a human donor in good health.

This clonotype has more than one count but fewer than ten. The chain joins TRBV27 to TRBJ2-7, with 7 bases matching TRBD1. The V and J ends lost 8 bases and 7 bases, in that order; junction bases with no gene match: 14. The CDR3 is made up of 14 amino acids. Germline V gene lookup returns CDR1 MNHEY and CDR2 SMNVEV (reference sequence). The CDR3 is CASARDSSWGEQYF. DNA of the CDR3: TGTGCCAGCGCCCGGGACAGTAGCTGGGGGGAGCAGTACTTC.

In its sample, this clonotype was seen a few times. The chain joins TRBV5-1 to TRBJ2-2; 7 bases line up with TRBD2. Germline trimming cut 2 bases from V and 2 bases from J; bases unmatched to any gene: 3. In germline, CDR1 is SGHRS, CDR2 YFSETQ. This CDR3 has 15 amino acids. The CDR3 DNA reads as TGCGCCAGCAGCTTAGCTAGCGGAAACACCGGGGAGCTGTTTTTT. Amino acids: CASSLASGNTGELFF.

J is TRBJ1-5 and V is TRBV20-1, with D unclear. The CDR3 has 11 amino acids. Deletions cut 0 bases from V and 6 bases from J, with 3 bases between. From germline, CDR1 is DFQATT and CDR2 SNEGSKA (reference sequence). The chain's CDR3 is CSAREGQPQHF. CDR3 nucleotides: TGCAGTGCTAGAGAAGGTCAGCCCCAGCATTTT.